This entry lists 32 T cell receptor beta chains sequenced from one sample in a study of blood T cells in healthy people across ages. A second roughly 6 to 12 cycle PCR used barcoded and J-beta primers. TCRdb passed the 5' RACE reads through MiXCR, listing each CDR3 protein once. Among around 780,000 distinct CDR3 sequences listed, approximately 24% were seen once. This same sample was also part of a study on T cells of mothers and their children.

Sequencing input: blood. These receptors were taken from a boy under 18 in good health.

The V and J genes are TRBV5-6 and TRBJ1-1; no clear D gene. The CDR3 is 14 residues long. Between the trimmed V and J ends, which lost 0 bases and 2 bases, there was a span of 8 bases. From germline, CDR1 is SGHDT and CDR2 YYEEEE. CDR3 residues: CASSLGRRNTEAFF. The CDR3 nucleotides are TGTGCCAGCAGCTTGGGACGGAGAAACACTGAAGCTTTCTTT.

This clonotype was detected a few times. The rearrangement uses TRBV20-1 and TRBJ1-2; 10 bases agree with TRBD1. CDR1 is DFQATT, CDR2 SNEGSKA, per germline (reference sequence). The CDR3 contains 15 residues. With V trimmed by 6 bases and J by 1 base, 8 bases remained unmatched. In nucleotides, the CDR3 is TGCAGTGCAGGGGGACAGGGGATTCATAACTATGGCTACACCTTC. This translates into CSAGGQGIHNYGYTF.

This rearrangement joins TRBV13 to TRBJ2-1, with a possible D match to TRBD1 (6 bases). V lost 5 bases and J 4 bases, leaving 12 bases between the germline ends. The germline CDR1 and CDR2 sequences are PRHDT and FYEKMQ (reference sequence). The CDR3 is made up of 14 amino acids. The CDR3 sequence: CASSMDRWYNEQFF. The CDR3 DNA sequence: TGTGCCAGCAGCATGGACAGATGGTACAATGAGCAGTTCTTC. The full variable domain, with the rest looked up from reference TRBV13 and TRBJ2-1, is AAGVIQSPRHLIKEKRETATLKCYPIPRHDTVYWYQQGPGQDPQFLISFYEKMQSDKGSIPDRFSAQQFSDYHSELNMSSLELGDSALYFCASSMDRWYNEQFFGPGTRLTVL.

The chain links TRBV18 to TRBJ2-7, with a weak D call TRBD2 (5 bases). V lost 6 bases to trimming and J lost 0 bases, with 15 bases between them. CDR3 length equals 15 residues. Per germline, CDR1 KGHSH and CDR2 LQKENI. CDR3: CASSPGELNSYEQYF. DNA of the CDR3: TGTGCCAGCTCCCCCGGGGAACTTAACTCCTACGAGCAGTACTTC.

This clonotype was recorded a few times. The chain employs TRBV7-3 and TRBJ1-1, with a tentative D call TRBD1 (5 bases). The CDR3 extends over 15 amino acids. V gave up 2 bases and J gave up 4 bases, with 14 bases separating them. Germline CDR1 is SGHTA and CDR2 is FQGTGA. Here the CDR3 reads CASSLLGDTGTEAFF. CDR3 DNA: TGTGCCAGCAGCTTATTGGGGGATACTGGCACTGAAGCTTTCTTT.

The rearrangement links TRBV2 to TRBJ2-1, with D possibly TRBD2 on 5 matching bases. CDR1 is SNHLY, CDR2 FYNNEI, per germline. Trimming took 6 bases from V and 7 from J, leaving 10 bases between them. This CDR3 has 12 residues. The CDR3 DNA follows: TGTGCCAGCAGGAGAGAGGGTAATGAGCAGTTCTTC. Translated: CASRREGNEQFF.

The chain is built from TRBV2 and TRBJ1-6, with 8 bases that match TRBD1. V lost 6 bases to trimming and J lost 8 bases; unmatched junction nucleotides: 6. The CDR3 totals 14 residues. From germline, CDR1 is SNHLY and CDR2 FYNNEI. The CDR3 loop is CASSDRDRYSPLHF. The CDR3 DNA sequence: TGTGCCAGCAGCGACCGGGACAGGTATTCACCCCTCCACTTT.

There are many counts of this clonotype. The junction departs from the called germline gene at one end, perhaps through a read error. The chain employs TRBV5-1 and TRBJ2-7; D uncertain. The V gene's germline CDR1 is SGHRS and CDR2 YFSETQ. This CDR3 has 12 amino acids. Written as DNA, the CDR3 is TGTGCCAGCAGCTTAGAACCCTACGAGCAGTACTTC. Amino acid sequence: CASSLEPYEQYF. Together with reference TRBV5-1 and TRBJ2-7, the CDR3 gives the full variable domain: KAGVTQTPRYLIKTRGQQVTLSCSPISGHRSVSWYQQTPGQGLQFLFEYFSETQRNKGNFPGRFSGRQFSNSRSEMNVSTLELGDSALYLCASSLEPYEQYFGPGTRLTVT.

CDR3 in amino acids: CASSFHREAYGYTF. The CDR3 coding sequence is TGTGCCAGCAGCTTCCACAGGGAGGCGTATGGCTACACCTTC. The chain carries TRBV5-5 and TRBJ1-2; tentatively, D is TRBD1 (6 bases). Trimming removed 2 bases at V and 5 bases at J, with 13 bases between. CDR3 length: 14 amino acids. Germline assignment: CDR1 SGHKS and CDR2 YYEKEE (reference sequence).

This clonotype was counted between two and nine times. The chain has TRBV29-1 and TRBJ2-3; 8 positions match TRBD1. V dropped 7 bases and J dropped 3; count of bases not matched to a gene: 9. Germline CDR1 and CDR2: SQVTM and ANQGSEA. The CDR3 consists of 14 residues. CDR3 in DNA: TGCAGCGGAAGGACAGGGTGGGGGACAGATACGCAGTATTTT. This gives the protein CSGRTGWGTDTQYF.

The CDR3, as DNA: TGTGCCAGCAGCTCTCGGGGTCCGACGGGAGAGACCCAGTACTTC. Translated, it gives CASSSRGPTGETQYF. The chain joins TRBV7-2 to TRBJ2-5, with D tentatively TRBD2 (5 bases). This CDR3 comprises 15 residues. Germline CDR1 SGHTA, CDR2 FQGNSA. V was clipped by 4 bases and J by 4 bases, with 16 bases between them.

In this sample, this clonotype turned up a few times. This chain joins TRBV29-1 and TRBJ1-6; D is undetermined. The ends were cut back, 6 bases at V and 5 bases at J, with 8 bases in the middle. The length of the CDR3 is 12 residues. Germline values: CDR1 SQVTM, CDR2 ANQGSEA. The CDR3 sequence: CSVGGDNSPLHF. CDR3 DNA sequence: TGCAGCGTAGGCGGAGATAATTCACCCCTCCACTTT.

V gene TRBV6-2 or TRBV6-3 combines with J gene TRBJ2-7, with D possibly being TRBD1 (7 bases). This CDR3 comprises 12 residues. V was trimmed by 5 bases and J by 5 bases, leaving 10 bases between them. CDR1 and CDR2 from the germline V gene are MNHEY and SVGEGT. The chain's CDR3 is CASSAGQNEQYF. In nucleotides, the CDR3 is TGTGCCAGCAGTGCGGGACAGAACGAGCAGTACTTC.

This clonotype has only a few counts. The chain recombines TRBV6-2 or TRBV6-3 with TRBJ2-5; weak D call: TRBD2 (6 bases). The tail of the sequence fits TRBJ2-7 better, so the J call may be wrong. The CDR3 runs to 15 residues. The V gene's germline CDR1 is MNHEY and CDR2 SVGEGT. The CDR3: CASSYDRGSSYEQYF. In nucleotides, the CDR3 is TGTGCCAGCAGTTACGATCGGGGGAGCTCCTACGAGCAGTACTTC.

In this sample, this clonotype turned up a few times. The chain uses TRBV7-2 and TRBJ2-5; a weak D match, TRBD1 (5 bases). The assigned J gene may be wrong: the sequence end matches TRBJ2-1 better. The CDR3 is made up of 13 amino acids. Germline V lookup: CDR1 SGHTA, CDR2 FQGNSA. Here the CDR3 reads CASSLGQRQQQFF. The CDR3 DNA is TGTGCCAGCAGCTTAGGACAGCGTCAACAGCAGTTCTTC.

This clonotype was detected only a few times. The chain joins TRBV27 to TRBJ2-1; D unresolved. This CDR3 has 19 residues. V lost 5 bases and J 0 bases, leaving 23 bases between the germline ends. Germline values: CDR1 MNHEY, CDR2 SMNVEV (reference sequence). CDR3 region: CASSTLPLARLSSYNEQFF. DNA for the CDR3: TGTGCCAGCAGTACTCTCCCACTTGCTAGGCTGAGCTCCTACAATGAGCAGTTCTTC.

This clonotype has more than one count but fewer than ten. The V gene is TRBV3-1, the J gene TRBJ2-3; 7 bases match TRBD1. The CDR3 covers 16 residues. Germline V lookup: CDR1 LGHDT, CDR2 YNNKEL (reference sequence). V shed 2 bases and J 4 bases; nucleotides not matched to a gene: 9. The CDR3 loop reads CASSQTGAAGPDTQYF. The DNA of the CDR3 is TGTGCCAGCAGCCAAACAGGGGCCGCAGGTCCAGATACGCAGTATTTT.

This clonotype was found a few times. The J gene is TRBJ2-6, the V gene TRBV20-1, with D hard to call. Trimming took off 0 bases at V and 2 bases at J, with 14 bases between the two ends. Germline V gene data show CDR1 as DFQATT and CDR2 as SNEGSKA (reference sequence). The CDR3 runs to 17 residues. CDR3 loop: CSAREPRLNPGANVLTF. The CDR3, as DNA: TGCAGTGCTAGAGAGCCCAGGCTTAACCCTGGGGCCAACGTCCTGACTTTC.

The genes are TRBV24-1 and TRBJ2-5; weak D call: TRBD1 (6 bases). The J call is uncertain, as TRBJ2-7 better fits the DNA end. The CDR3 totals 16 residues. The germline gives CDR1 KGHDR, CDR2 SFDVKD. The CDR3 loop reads CATSDFPGESSYEQYF. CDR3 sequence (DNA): TGTGCCACCAGTGATTTCCCAGGGGAGAGCTCCTACGAGCAGTACTTC.

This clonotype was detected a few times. The DNA of the CDR3 is TGTGCCAGCAGTTTCTCCCGGGAGAGGTTTGAAGAGACCCAGTACTTC. Protein product: CASSFSRERFEETQYF. This sequence joins TRBV6-5 and TRBJ2-5; D possibly corresponds to TRBD2 (6 bases). V was cut by 4 bases and J by 3 bases, with 18 bases left in between. The CDR3 has 16 residues. Germline V lookup: CDR1 MNHEY, CDR2 SVGAGI.

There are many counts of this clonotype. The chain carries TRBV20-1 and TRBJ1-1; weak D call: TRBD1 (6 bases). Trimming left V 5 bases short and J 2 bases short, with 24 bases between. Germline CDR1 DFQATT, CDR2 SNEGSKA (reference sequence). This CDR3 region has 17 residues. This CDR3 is CSAARTANYPINTEAFF. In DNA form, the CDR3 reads TGCAGTGCTGCTCGGACAGCCAATTACCCGATAAACACTGAAGCTTTCTTT.

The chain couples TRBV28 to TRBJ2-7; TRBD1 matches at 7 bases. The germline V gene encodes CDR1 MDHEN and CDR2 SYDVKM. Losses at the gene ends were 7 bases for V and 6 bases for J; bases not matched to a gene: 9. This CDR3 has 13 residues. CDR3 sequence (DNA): TGTGCCAGCACTCTGACAGGGCCCGGCGAGCAGTACTTC. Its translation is CASTLTGPGEQYF. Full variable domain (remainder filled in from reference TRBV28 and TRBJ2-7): DVKVTQSSRYLVKRTGEKVFLECVQDMDHENMFWYRQDPGLGLRLIYFSYDVKMKEKGDIPEGYSVSREKKERFSLILESASTNQTSMYLCASTLTGPGEQYFGPGTRLTVT.

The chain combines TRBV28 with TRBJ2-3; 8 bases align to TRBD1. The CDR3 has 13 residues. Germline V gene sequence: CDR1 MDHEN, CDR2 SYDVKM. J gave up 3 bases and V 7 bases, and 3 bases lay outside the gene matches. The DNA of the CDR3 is TGTGCCAGCACCGGACAGGGTACAGATACGCAGTATTTT. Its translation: CASTGQGTDTQYF.

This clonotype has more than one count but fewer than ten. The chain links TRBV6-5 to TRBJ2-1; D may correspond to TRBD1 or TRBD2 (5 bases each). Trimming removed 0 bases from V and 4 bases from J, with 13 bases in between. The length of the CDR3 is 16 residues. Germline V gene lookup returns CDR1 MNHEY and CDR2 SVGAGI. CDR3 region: CASSYSVGPLYNEQFF. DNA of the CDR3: TGTGCCAGCAGTTACTCCGTGGGACCCCTGTACAATGAGCAGTTCTTC.

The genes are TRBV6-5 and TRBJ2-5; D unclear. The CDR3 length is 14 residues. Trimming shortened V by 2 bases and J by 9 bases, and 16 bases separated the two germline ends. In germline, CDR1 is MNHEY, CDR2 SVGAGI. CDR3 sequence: CASSYRVGFEAQYF. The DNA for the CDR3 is TGTGCCAGCAGTTACCGAGTCGGCTTCGAGGCCCAGTACTTC.

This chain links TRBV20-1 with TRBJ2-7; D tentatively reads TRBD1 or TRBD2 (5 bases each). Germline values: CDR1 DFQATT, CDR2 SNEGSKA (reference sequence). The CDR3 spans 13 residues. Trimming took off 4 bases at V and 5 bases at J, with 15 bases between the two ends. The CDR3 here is CSATRDGANEQYF. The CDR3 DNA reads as TGCAGTGCTACCCGGGATGGGGCTAACGAGCAGTACTTC.

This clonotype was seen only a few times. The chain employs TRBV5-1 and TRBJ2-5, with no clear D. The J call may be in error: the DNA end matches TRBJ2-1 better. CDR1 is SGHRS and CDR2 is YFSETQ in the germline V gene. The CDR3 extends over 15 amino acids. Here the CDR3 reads CASSFLGTSADEQFF. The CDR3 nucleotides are TGCGCCAGCAGCTTTTTAGGAACCAGCGCCGATGAGCAGTTCTTC.

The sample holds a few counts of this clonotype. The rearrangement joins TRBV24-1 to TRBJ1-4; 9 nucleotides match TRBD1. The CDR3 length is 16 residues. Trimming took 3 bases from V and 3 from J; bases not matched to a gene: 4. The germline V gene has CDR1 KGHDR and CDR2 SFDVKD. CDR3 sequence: CATSDPGQGANEKLFF. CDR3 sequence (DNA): TGTGCCACCAGTGATCCGGGACAGGGCGCTAATGAAAAACTGTTTTTT.

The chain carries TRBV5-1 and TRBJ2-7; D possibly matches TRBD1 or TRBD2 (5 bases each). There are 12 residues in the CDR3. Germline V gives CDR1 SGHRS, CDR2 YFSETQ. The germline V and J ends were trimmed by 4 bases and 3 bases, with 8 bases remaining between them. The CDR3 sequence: CASSGAGYEQYF. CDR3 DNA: TGCGCCAGCAGCGGGGCGGGCTACGAGCAGTACTTC.

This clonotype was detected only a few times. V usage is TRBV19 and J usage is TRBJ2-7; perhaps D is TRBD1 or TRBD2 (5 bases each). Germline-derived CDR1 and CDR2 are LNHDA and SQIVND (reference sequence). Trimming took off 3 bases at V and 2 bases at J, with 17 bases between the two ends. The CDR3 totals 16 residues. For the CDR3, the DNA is TGTGCCAGTAGTATTTGGGACCCTCGGCGGACCTACGAGCAGTACTTC. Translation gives CASSIWDPRRTYEQYF. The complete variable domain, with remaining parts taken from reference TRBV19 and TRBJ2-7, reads DGGITQSPKYLFRKEGQNVTLSCEQNLNHDAMYWYRQDPGQGLRLIYYSQIVNDFQKGDIAEGYSVSREKKESFPLTVTSAQKNPTAFYLCASSIWDPRRTYEQYFGPGTRLTVT.

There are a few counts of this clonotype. CDR3 DNA sequence: TGTGCCAGCAGCTTCGACAGGGGCAGGGGGGTCCTATATGGCTACACCTTC. Its translation: CASSFDRGRGVLYGYTF. The V gene is TRBV11-2, the J gene TRBJ1-2; 8 bases are shared with TRBD1. V shed 3 bases and J 5 bases; nucleotides not matched to a gene: 14. Looked up from germline, CDR1 is SGHAT and CDR2 is FQNNGV. The CDR3 runs to 17 residues.

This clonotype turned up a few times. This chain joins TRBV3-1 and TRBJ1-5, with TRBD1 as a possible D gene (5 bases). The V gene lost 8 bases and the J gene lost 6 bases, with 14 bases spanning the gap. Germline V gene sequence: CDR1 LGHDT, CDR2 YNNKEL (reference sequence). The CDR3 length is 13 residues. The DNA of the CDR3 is TGTGCCAGCGCAACGGGGCGAAGTCAGCCCCAGCATTTT. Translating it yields CASATGRSQPQHF. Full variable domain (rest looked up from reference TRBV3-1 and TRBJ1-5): DTAVSQTPKYLVTQMGNDKSIKCEQNLGHDTMYWYKQDSKKFLKIMFSYNNKELIINETVPNRFSPKSPDKAHLNLHINSLELGDSAVYFCASATGRSQPQHFGDGTRLSIL.